One and the same sample provided the 19 T cell receptor beta chains below, sequenced in a study of shared clonotypes between healthy human individuals. Data came from immunoSEQ multiplex PCR; TCRdb stores just in-frame clones and leaves some out. The profile covers more than 150,000 clones, with 90% to 95% appearing a single time and about 0.067% taken by the ten largest. Sequencing was carried out using naive CD4+ T cells sorted from blood. The subset denotes: CD45RA+ positively selected. The receptors originated from a woman in her 30s in good health.

V is TRBV5-8 and J is TRBJ1-5; tentatively, D is TRBD1 (5 bases). CDR3 size: 14 residues. Germline CDR1 and CDR2: SGHTS and YDEGEE. Trimming pared 1 base from V and 5 bases from J, leaving 10 bases between. The CDR3 sequence: CASSLLSGHQPQHF. CDR3 DNA: TGTGCCAGCAGCTTGTTGTCAGGGCATCAGCCCCAGCATTTT.

This chain links TRBV4-2 with TRBJ2-7, with D possibly TRBD1 on 6 matching bases. Trimming left V 2 bases short and J 6 bases short, with 17 bases between. The CDR3 is 15 amino acids. The germline CDR1 and CDR2 sequences are LGHNA and YNFKEQ. For the CDR3, the DNA is TGTGCCAGCAGCCAAACCAGGGGCTCTCTAAGCGAGCAGTACTTC. Translated: CASSQTRGSLSEQYF.

The chain joins TRBV18 to TRBJ1-4, with 9 bases identical to TRBD1. This CDR3 region has 18 residues. V was clipped by 1 base and J by 3 bases; unmatched bases: 9. CDR1 is KGHSH and CDR2 is LQKENI in the germline V gene. The CDR3, as DNA: TGTGCCAGCTCACCACAACAAGGGACAGGGAGTGCTAATGAAAAACTGTTTTTT. Translating gives CASSPQQGTGSANEKLFF.

The rearrangement joins TRBV10-3 to TRBJ1-1, with D maybe TRBD1 (6 bases). V lost 4 bases, J lost 11 bases, and 17 bases lay in between. Germline CDR1 reads ENHRY; CDR2 reads SYGVKD. The CDR3 runs to 13 residues. The CDR3 DNA follows: TGTGCCATCAGTGTTCAGAAGGGGGAACGTGCTTTCTTT. Protein sequence: CAISVQKGERAFF.

This rearrangement joins TRBV7-9 to TRBJ1-3; D gene uncertain. V lost 1 base and J 1 base, leaving 8 bases between the germline ends. The CDR3 is 15 amino acids. Germline V gene lookup returns CDR1 SEHNR and CDR2 FQNEAQ (reference sequence). The CDR3 DNA reads TGTGCCAGCAGCTTAGGCTCCGGGTCTGGAAACACCATATATTTT. This sequence encodes CASSLGSGSGNTIYF.

CDR3 in DNA: TGTGCCAGCAGTGTAAAAGGGACAGGGGGCAAAGAGCAGTACTTC. Amino acid sequence: CASSVKGTGGKEQYF. The V and J genes are TRBV2 and TRBJ2-7, with 12 bases identical to TRBD1. V shed 4 bases, J shed 7 bases, and the junction held 8 bases outside the gene matches. CDR1 is SNHLY and CDR2 is FYNNEI in the germline V gene. The CDR3 contains 15 residues.

The chain joins TRBV2 to TRBJ1-4, with 10 bases matching TRBD1. V was clipped by 5 bases and J by 5 bases; unmatched bases: 5. This CDR3 comprises 15 residues. The germline V gene has CDR1 SNHLY and CDR2 FYNNEI. CDR3 residues: CASSYQGQGNEKLFF. CDR3 nucleotides: TGTGCCAGCAGTTATCAGGGACAGGGGAATGAAAAACTGTTTTTT.

V usage is TRBV27 and J usage is TRBJ2-7; 12 nucleotides line up with TRBD2. CDR3 length equals 14 residues. With V trimmed by 8 bases and J by 0 bases, 2 bases remained unmatched. Germline CDR1 MNHEY, CDR2 SMNVEV (reference sequence). The CDR3 coding sequence is TGTGCCAGCGCTAGCGGGAGGGCCTCCTACGAGCAGTACTTC. It is translated as CASASGRASYEQYF.

The rearrangement uses TRBV28 and TRBJ1-6; D is uncertain. Germline CDR1 is MDHEN and CDR2 is SYDVKM. There are 14 residues in the CDR3. V lost 8 bases and J 0 bases, leaving 8 bases between the germline ends. Here the CDR3 DNA reads TGTGCCAGCGCGCCCAGCTCCTATAATTCACCCCTCCACTTT. It codes for CASAPSSYNSPLHF. Full variable domain (outside the CDR3, taken from reference TRBV28 and TRBJ1-6): DVKVTQSSRYLVKRTGEKVFLECVQDMDHENMFWYRQDPGLGLRLIYFSYDVKMKEKGDIPEGYSVSREKKERFSLILESASTNQTSMYLCASAPSSYNSPLHFGNGTRLTVT.

The sample holds one count of this clone. This rearrangement joins TRBV11-3 to TRBJ2-7; D may be TRBD2 (5 bases). CDR3 length: 17 amino acids. The V end was cut by 2 bases, the J end by 6 bases, with 23 bases between. Germline CDR1 reads SGHNT; CDR2 reads YENEEA. The DNA of the CDR3 is TGTGCCAGCAGCTTAATTCCGGGAATCCGACCCGGCTTCGAGCAGTACTTC. It translates to CASSLIPGIRPGFEQYF. Complete variable domain (other parts from reference TRBV11-3 and TRBJ2-7): EAGVVQSPRYKIIEKKQPVAFWCNPISGHNTLYWYLQNLGQGPELLIRYENEEAVDDSQLPKDRFSAERLKGVDSTLKIQPAELGDSAVYLCASSLIPGIRPGFEQYFGPGTRLTVT.

CDR3 nucleotide sequence: TGTGCCAGCAGCGTAGATCGAAACACCATATATTTT. It encodes CASSVDRNTIYF. The chain couples TRBV9 to TRBJ1-3, with unresolved D. V dropped 0 bases and J dropped 5 bases, with 3 bases sitting between them. The germline V gene encodes CDR1 SGDLS and CDR2 YYNGEE. The CDR3 loop spans 12 amino acids.

V is TRBV28 and J is TRBJ1-2; D remains ambiguous. CDR1 and CDR2 (germline): MDHEN, SYDVKM. CDR3 length: 12 residues. Trimming shortened V by 2 bases and J by 4 bases, and 5 bases separated the two germline ends. In nucleotides, the CDR3 is TGTGCCAGCAGTTTAAAGGGCTATGGCTACACCTTC. This sequence encodes CASSLKGYGYTF.

The rearrangement links TRBV7-8 to TRBJ2-7; 11 bases map to TRBD2. V shed 4 bases, J shed 3 bases, and the junction held 11 bases outside the gene matches. Germline loops: CDR1 SGHVS, CDR2 FQNEAQ. The CDR3 sequence is 17 residues long. The DNA for the CDR3 is TGTGCCAGCAGCTCCAAAATAGCGGGAGGGGCTAACTACGAGCAGTACTTC. Amino acid sequence: CASSSKIAGGANYEQYF.

CDR3 DNA: TGCAGTGCTAGAGGACGAGAGCAGTTCTTC. It translates to CSARGREQFF. The chain is built from TRBV20-1 and TRBJ2-1; D remains unclear. Deletions cut 1 base from V and 10 bases from J, with 5 bases between. Germline V gene data show CDR1 as DFQATT and CDR2 as SNEGSKA (reference sequence). This CDR3 is built from 10 residues.

The chain carries TRBV11-2 and TRBJ2-7; no reliable D call. Between the trimmed V and J ends, which lost 5 bases and 3 bases, there was a span of 11 bases. The CDR3 sequence is 13 residues long. Germline values: CDR1 SGHAT, CDR2 FQNNGV. This CDR3 is CASSRGRVYEQYF. CDR3 DNA: TGTGCCAGCAGCCGAGGACGGGTCTACGAGCAGTACTTC.

The V gene is TRBV7-8, the J gene TRBJ1-1; 8 bases align to TRBD1. Per germline, CDR1 SGHVS and CDR2 FQNEAQ. This CDR3 spans 18 amino acids. The trim removed 1 base at V and 0 bases at J, leaving 10 bases unmatched. CDR3 in DNA: TGTGCCAGCAGCTTAGGGAGGGGCAGGGGGCATTTGAACACTGAAGCTTTCTTT. Protein sequence: CASSLGRGRGHLNTEAFF. Full variable domain (outside the CDR3, taken from reference TRBV7-8 and TRBJ1-1): GAGVSQSPRYKVAKRGQDVALRCDPISGHVSLFWYQQALGQGPEFLTYFQNEAQLDKSGLPSDRFFAERPEGSVSTLKIQRTQQEDSAVYLCASSLGRGRGHLNTEAFFGQGTRLTVV.

The rearrangement joins TRBV25-1 to TRBJ1-1; TRBD1 matches 9 bases. CDR3 length equals 14 residues. V trimming: 6 bases; J trimming: 4 bases; junction bases outside the gene matches: 6. The germline gives CDR1 MGHDK, CDR2 SYGVNS. CDR3 DNA: TGTGCCAGCAGAGCAGGACAGGGGAGCACTGAAGCTTTCTTT. Its translation: CASRAGQGSTEAFF.

This chain uses TRBV28 with TRBJ1-1, with D perhaps TRBD1 (6 bases). Per the germline V gene, CDR1 is MDHEN and CDR2 is SYDVKM. V dropped 10 bases and J dropped 8 bases, with 17 bases sitting between them. The CDR3 is made up of 12 amino acids. In DNA, the CDR3 is TGTGCCACTGAAATCCCCGGGACAGAAGCTTTCTTT. This sequence encodes CATEIPGTEAFF.

V gene TRBV4-1 combines with J gene TRBJ1-1; D gene uncertain. This CDR3 region has 13 residues. V was shortened by 1 base and J by 7 bases, with 10 bases between the two germline ends. Germline CDR1 is MGHRA and CDR2 is YSYEKL. In DNA, the CDR3 is TGCGCCAGCAGCCAAGTTTCGATCGGTGAAGCTTTCTTT. It translates to CASSQVSIGEAFF.